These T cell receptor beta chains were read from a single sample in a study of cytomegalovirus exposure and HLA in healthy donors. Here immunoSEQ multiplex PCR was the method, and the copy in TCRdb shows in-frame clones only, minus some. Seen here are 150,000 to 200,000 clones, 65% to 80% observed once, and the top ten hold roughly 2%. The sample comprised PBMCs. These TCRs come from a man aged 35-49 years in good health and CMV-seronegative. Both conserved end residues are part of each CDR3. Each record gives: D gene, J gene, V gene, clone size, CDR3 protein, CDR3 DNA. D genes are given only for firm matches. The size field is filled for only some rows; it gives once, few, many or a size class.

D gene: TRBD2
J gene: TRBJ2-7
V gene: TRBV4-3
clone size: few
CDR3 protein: CASSRGLAGGYEQYF
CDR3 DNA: TGCGCCAGCAGCCGGGGACTAGCGGGGGGGTACGAGCAGTACTTC

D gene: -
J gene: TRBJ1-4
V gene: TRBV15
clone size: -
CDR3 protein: CATSRDLSFGEKLFF
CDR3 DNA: TGTGCCACCAGCAGAGACCTAAGTTTCGGTGAAAAACTGTTTTTT

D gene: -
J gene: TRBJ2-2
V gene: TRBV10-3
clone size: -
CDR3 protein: CAISEWEDTGELFF
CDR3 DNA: TGTGCCATCAGTGAGTGGGAGGACACCGGGGAGCTGTTTTTT

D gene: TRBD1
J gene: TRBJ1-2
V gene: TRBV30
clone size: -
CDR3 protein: CAWQQGNYGYTF
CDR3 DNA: TGTGCCTGGCAACAGGGGAACTATGGCTACACCTTC

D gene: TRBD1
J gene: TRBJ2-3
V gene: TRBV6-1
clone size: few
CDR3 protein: CASSDPTVATGGADTQYF
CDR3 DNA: TGTGCCAGCAGTGACCCCACGGTCGCGACAGGGGGCGCGGATACGCAGTATTTT

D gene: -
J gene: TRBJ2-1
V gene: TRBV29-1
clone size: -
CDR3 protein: CSVEVLYNEQFF
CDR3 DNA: TGCAGCGTTGAAGTCCTATACAATGAGCAGTTCTTC

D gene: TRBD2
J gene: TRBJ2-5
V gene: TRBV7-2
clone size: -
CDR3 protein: CASSSGTTKETQYF
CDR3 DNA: TGTGCCAGCAGCTCCGGGACTACTAAAGAGACCCAGTACTTC

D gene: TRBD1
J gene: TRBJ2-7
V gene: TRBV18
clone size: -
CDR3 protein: CASSFGTGASYYEQYF
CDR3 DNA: TGTGCCAGCTCATTCGGGACAGGAGCGTCCTACTACGAGCAGTACTTC

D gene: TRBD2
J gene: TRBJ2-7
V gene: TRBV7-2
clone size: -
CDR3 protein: CASSPSWEGLRDGRYEQYF
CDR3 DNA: TGTGCCAGCAGCCCAAGCTGGGAGGGCCTCCGGGATGGTCGATACGAGCAGTACTTC

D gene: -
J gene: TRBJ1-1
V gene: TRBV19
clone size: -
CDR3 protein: CASILPLGGEAFF
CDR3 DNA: TGTGCCAGTATTCTCCCCTTGGGGGGAGAAGCTTTCTTT

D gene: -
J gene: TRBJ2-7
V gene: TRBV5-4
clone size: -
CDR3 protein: CASSFTGVRAYEQYF
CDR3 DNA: TGTGCCAGCAGCTTTACCGGAGTCAGGGCCTACGAGCAGTACTTC

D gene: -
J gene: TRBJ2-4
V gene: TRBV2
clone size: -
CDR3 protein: CASMSQGRNSQYF
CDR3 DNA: TGTGCCAGCATGTCACAGGGTCGAAACAGTCAGTACTTC

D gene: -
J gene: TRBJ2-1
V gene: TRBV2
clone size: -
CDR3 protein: CASSEALGGYNEQFF
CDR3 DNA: TGTGCCAGCAGTGAAGCGCTGGGAGGATACAATGAGCAGTTCTTC

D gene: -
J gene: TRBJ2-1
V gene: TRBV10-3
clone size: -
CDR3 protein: CAIRDSGDYYNEQFF
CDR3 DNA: TGTGCCATCAGGGATAGCGGAGATTACTACAATGAGCAGTTCTTC

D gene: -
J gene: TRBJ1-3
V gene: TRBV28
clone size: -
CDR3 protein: CASSDGSSGNTIYF
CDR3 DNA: TGTGCCAGCAGCGACGGGAGCTCTGGAAACACCATATATTTT

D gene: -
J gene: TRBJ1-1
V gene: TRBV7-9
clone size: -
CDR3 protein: CSSSSRVTEAFF
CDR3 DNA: TGTTCCAGCAGCAGCAGGGTCACTGAAGCTTTCTTT

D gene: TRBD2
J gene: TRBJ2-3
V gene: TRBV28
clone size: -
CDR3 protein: CASSLTKTSGGTDTQYF
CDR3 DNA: TGTGCCAGCAGTCTCACAAAAACTAGCGGGGGCACAGATACGCAGTATTTT

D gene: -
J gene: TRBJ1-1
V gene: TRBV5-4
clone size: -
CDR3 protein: CASTLDGRVEAFF
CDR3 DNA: TGTGCCAGCACCTTGGACGGGAGGGTAGAAGCTTTCTTT

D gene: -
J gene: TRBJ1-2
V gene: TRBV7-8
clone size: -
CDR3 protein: CASSLLTNYGYTF
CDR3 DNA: TGTGCCAGCAGCTTATTAACTAACTATGGCTACACCTTC

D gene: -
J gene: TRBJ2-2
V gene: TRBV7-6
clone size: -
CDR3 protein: CASSPYRVTGELFF
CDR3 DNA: TGTGCCAGCAGCCCCTACAGGGTCACCGGGGAGCTGTTTTTT

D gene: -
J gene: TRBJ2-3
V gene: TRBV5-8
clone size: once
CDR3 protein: CASSSDSSAQYF
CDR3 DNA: TGTGCCAGCAGCTCTGACAGTTCGGCGCAGTATTTT

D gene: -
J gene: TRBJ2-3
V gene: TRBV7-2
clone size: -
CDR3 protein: CASSLDLASASTDTQYF
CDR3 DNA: TGTGCCAGCAGCTTAGACCTCGCTAGCGCTAGCACAGATACGCAGTATTTT

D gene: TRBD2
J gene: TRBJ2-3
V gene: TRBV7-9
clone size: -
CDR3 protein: CSSSRGTSGIRTDTQYF
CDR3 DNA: TGTTCCAGCAGCCGGGGGACTAGCGGGATTCGCACAGATACGCAGTATTTT

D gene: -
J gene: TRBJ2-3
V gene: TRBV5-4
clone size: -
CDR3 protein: CASSYNTDTQYF
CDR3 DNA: TGTGCCAGCAGCTACAACACAGATACGCAGTATTTT

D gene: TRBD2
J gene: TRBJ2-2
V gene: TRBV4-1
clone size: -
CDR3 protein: CASSQPGTSRTGELFF
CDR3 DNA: TGCGCCAGCAGCCAACCCGGGACTAGTCGCACCGGGGAGCTGTTTTTT

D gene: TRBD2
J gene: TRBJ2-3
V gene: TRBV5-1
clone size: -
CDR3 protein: CASSLGQLAGGFTDTQYF
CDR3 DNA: TGCGCCAGCAGCTTGGGGCAACTAGCGGGAGGCTTCACAGATACGCAGTATTTT

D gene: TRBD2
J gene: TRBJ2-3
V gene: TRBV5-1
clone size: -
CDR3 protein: CASSLDSGRGTDTQYF
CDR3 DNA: TGCGCCAGCAGCCTAGATAGCGGGAGGGGTACAGATACGCAGTATTTT

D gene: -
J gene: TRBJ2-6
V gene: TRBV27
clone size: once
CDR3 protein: CASADSTGANVLTF
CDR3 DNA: TGTGCCAGCGCCGACTCTACGGGGGCCAACGTCCTGACTTTC

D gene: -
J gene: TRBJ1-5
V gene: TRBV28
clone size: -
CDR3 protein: CASSLFRQISNQPQHF
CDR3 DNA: TGTGCCAGCAGTTTATTCAGACAGATTAGCAATCAGCCCCAGCATTTT

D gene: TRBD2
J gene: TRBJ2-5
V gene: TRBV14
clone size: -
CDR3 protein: CASTTSGNQETQYF
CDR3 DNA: TGTGCCAGCACCACTAGCGGGAACCAAGAGACCCAGTACTTC

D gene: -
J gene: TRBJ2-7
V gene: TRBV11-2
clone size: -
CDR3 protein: CASSPGWGSYEQYF
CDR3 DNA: TGTGCCAGCAGCCCAGGGTGGGGATCCTACGAGCAGTACTTC

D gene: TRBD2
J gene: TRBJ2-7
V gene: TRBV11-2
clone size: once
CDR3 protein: CASSSTGGGIGEQYF
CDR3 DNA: TGTGCCAGCAGCTCAACGGGGGGAGGGATAGGCGAGCAGTACTTC

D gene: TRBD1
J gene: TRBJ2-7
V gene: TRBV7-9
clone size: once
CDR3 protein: CASSFGQVISYEQYF
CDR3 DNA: TGTGCCAGCAGCTTCGGACAGGTCATTTCCTACGAGCAGTACTTC

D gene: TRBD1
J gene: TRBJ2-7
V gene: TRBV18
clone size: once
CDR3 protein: CASSPLGTGVSSYEQYF
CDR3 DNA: TGTGCCAGCTCACCATTGGGGACAGGGGTGAGCTCCTACGAGCAGTACTTC

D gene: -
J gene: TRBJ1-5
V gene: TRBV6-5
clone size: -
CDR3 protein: CASSWVSGQPQHF
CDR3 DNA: TGTGCCAGCAGTTGGGTTTCGGGACAGCCCCAGCATTTT

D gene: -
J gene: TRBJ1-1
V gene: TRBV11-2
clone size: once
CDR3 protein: CASSLWASTEAFF
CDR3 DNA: TGTGCCAGCAGCTTATGGGCGAGCACTGAAGCTTTCTTT

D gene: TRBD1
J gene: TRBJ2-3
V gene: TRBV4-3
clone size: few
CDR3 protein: CASSQEAGGQGIDTQYF
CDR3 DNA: TGCGCCAGCAGCCAAGAAGCTGGCGGACAGGGGATAGATACGCAGTATTTT

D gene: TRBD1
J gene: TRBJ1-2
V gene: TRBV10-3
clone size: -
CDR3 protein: CAISGDSNYGYTF
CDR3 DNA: TGTGCCATCAGTGGGGACAGTAACTATGGCTACACCTTC

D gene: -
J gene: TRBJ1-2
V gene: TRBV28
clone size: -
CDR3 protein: CASSTRLGYTF
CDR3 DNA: TGTGCCAGCAGTACCAGATTAGGCTACACCTTC

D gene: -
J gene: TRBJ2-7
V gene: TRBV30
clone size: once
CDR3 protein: CAWSTGSHLGEQYF
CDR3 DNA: TGTGCCTGGAGCACAGGGAGCCATCTCGGCGAGCAGTACTTC

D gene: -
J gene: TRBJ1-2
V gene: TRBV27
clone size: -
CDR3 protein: CASSPQGLHGYTF
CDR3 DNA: TGTGCCAGCAGTCCCCAGGGGCTTCACGGCTACACCTTC

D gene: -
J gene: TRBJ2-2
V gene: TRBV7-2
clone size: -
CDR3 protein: CASSLRGVAATGELFF
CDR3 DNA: TGTGCCAGCAGCTTGAGGGGAGTAGCGGCCACCGGGGAGCTGTTTTTT

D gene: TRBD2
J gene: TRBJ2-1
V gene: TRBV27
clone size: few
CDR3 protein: CASSLGGRGEQFF
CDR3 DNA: TGTGCCAGCAGTTTAGGCGGGAGGGGCGAGCAGTTCTTC

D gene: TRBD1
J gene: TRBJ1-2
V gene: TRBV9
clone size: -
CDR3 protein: CASSAEDREGGYTF
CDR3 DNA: TGTGCCAGCAGCGCCGAGGACAGGGAGGGTGGCTACACCTTC

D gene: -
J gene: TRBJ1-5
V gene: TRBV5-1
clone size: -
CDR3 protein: CASSHGRLGEPQHF
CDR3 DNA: TGCGCCAGCAGCCACGGACGCCTCGGGGAGCCCCAGCATTTT

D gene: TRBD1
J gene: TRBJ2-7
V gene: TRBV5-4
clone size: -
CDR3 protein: CASSGAGQGNHEQYF
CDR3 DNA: TGTGCCAGCAGCGGAGCGGGACAGGGGAACCACGAGCAGTACTTC

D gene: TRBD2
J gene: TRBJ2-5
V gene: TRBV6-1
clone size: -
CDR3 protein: CASSPTLAEEETQYF
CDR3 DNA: TGTGCCAGCAGTCCTACTCTAGCGGAGGAAGAGACCCAGTACTTC

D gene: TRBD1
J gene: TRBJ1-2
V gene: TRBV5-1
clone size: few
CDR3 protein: CASSPRDRVSGGYTF
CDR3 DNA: TGCGCCAGCAGTCCCCGGGACAGGGTATCAGGTGGCTACACCTTC

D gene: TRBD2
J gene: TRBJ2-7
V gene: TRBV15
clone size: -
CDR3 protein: CATSTGLAGGPYEQYF
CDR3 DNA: TGTGCCACCAGCACGGGACTAGCGGGAGGGCCATACGAGCAGTACTTC

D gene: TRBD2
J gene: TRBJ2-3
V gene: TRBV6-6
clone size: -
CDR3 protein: CASSSGRGGTDTQYF
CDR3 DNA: TGTGCCAGCAGCAGCGGGAGAGGTGGCACAGATACGCAGTATTTT

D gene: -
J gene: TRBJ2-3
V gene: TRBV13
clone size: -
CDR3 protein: CASRRTRTDTQYF
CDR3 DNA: TGTGCCAGCAGAAGGACTCGCACAGATACGCAGTATTTT

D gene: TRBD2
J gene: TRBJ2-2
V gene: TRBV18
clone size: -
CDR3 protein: CASSPGTSGVTGELFF
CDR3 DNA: TGTGCCAGCTCACCCGGGACTAGCGGTGTCACCGGGGAGCTGTTTTTT

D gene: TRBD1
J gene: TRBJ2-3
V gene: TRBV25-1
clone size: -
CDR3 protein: CASSVTGTGEEGTQYF
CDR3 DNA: TGTGCCAGCAGTGTCACCGGGACAGGGGAAGAGGGTACGCAGTATTTT

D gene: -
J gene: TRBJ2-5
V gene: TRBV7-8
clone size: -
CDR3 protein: CASSLQVQETQYF
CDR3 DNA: TGTGCCAGCAGCTTACAGGTTCAAGAGACCCAGTACTTC

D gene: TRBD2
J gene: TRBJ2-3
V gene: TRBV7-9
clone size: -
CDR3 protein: CASSLLAGGGTDTQYF
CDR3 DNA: TGTGCCAGCAGCTTATTAGCGGGAGGGGGCACAGATACGCAGTATTTT

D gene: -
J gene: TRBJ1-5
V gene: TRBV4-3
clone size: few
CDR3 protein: CASSQDNGGGRDQPQHF
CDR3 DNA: TGCGCCAGCAGCCAAGATAACGGGGGGGGTCGAGATCAGCCCCAGCATTTT

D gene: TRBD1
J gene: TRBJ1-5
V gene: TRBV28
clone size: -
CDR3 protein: CASSTSGTAPPQHF
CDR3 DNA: TGTGCCAGCAGTACTTCAGGGACAGCACCACCCCAGCATTTT

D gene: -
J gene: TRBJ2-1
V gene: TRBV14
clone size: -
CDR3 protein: CASSQKRLRDEQFF
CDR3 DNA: TGTGCCAGCAGCCAGAAGAGGTTACGGGATGAGCAGTTCTTC

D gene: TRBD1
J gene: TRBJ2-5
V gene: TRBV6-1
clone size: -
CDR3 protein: CASTTGEQTQYF
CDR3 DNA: TGTGCCAGCACGACAGGGGAGCAGACCCAGTACTTC

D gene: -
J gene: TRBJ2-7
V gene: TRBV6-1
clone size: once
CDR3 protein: CASSAGEYLTYEQYF
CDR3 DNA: TGTGCCAGCAGTGCGGGGGAATACCTTACCTACGAGCAGTACTTC